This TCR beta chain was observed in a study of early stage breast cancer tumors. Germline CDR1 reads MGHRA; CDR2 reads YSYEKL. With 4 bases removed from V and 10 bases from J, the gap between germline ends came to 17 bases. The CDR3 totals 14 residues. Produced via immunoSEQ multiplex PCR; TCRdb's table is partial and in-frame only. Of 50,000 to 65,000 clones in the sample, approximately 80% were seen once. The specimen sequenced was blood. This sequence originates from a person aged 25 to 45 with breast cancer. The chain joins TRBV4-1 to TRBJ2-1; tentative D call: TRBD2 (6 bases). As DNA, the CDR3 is TGCGCCAGCAGCCCCAATGGGCAGGGAGGCGAGCAGTTCTTC. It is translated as CASSPNGQGGEQFF.